The rows below give T cell receptor beta chains drawn from one sample of a study of monozygotic twins with cystic fibrosis. Repertoires were generated with immunoSEQ multiplex PCR, while TCRdb's copy carries only in-frame clones and drops some. The profile shows fewer than 1,300 clones, approximately 93% of them singletons. The sample taken for sequencing was blood. The origin of the receptors is a boy between 10 and 17 years old with cystic fibrosis. Both conserved end residues are part of each CDR3. D genes are given only for firm matches. Only part of the rows carry a size: once, few, many, or a class if the clone is expanded.

len	abundance	d_gene	v_gene	j_gene	CDR3nt	CDR3aa
15	-	-	TRBV9	TRBJ2-3	TGTGCCAGCAGCGTAGGGGGAGGCAGCACAGATACGCAGTATTTT	CASSVGGGSTDTQYF
15	-	TRBD2	TRBV7-9	TRBJ2-7	TGTGCCAGCAGCTTAATTACTAGCGGGAGCTACGAGCAGTACTTC	CASSLITSGSYEQYF
15	-	-	TRBV7-2	TRBJ2-3	TGTGCCAGCAGGGAAGTAGTTTATGGCACAGATACGCAGTATTTT	CASREVVYGTDTQYF
16	-	TRBD1	TRBV15	TRBJ2-5	TGTGCCACCAGCAGAGGCTTACCGGGACAGGGAGAGACCCAGTACTTC	CATSRGLPGQGETQYF
12	-	TRBD1	TRBV5-1	TRBJ1-2	TGCGCCAGCAGCTTAGACAGGGATGGCTACACCTTC	CASSLDRDGYTF
15	-	-	TRBV9	TRBJ2-1	TGTGCCAGCAGCGTCGAACTTAACCTCTTTAATGAGCAGTTCTTC	CASSVELNLFNEQFF
15	once	TRBD1	TRBV7-6	TRBJ2-2	TGTGCCAGCGGCTACAGGGGAAGGAACACCGGGGAGCTGTTTTTT	CASGYRGRNTGELFF
14	-	-	TRBV7-2	TRBJ2-3	TGTGCCAGCAGCTTTCGGCAAATCACAGATACGCAGTATTTT	CASSFRQITDTQYF
14	-	-	TRBV14	TRBJ2-4	TGTGCCAGCAGCCAAGGTACAAGGTCGGCGAAACAGTACTTC	CASSQGTRSAKQYF
14	-	-	TRBV7-9	TRBJ1-4	TGTGCCAGCGGAAGAGTAATCTCGGATGAAAAACTGTTTTTT	CASGRVISDEKLFF
16	-	-	TRBV9	TRBJ2-1	TGTGCCAGCAGCGCCCCGCGCGAGCGGAACGACAATGAGCAGTTCTTC	CASSAPRERNDNEQFF
15	-	-	TRBV6-4	TRBJ2-7	TGTGCCAGTTCCCTCGTGGACAGCCCCCTCTACGAGCAGTACTTC	CASSLVDSPLYEQYF
14	once	TRBD2	TRBV7-7	TRBJ2-5	TGTGCTAGCAGCTTTGCGGGAGTTCAAGAGACCCAGTACTTC	CASSFAGVQETQYF
17	-	TRBD1	TRBV7-9	TRBJ1-2	TGTGCCAGCAGCTCGAATAAGACAGGGGGCGAAGGTCATGGCTACACCTTC	CASSSNKTGGEGHGYTF
15	-	TRBD1	TRBV27	TRBJ2-1	TGTGCCAGCAACAACCGGGACAGGGGCTACAATGAGCAGTTCTTC	CASNNRDRGYNEQFF
16	-	TRBD2	TRBV5-1	TRBJ2-5	TGCGCCAGCAGCTTGGGCCCTAGCGGGTACCAAGAGACCCAGTACTTC	CASSLGPSGYQETQYF
18	-	TRBD2	TRBV7-6	TRBJ2-1	TGTGCCAGCAGCTTAAAACTAGCGGGATCGATATCAAGTAATGAGCAGTTCTTC	CASSLKLAGSISSNEQFF
13	-	-	TRBV27	TRBJ2-3	TGTGCCAGCAGTATGAGCGGCAGTCGTACGCAGTATTTT	CASSMSGSRTQYF
14	-	-	TRBV5-6	TRBJ2-7	TGTGCCAGCAGCTTGCGGTTCCACTCCTACGAGCAGTACTTC	CASSLRFHSYEQYF
15	-	TRBD1	TRBV7-9	TRBJ1-6	TGTGCCAGCAGCTTAGCCTCGGGACAGACTTCACCCCTCCACTTT	CASSLASGQTSPLHF
12	-	-	TRBV19	TRBJ2-3	TGTGCCAGTAGTATGGTGGGTGATACGCAGTATTTT	CASSMVGDTQYF
15	-	-	TRBV28	TRBJ1-3	-	CASSSSTGAGNTIYF
21	few	TRBD2	TRBV9	TRBJ2-1	TGTGCCAGCAGCGTAGGTTACGGCGGGAGGGACGAAAGAAGCTCCTACAATGAGCAGTTCTTC	CASSVGYGGRDERSSYNEQFF
15	-	TRBD1	TRBV2	TRBJ1-5	TGTGCCAGCAGAGCCGGGACAGGGGAGAGTCAGCCCCAGCATTTT	CASRAGTGESQPQHF
14	-	-	TRBV28	TRBJ1-5	TGTGCCAGCAGCCGAACGAGGGGCAATCAGCCCCAGCATTTT	CASSRTRGNQPQHF
14	-	-	TRBV5-1	TRBJ1-1	TGCGCCAGCAGCTTGGGAGTCATGACGGCTGAAGCTTTCTTT	CASSLGVMTAEAFF
15	-	-	TRBV28	TRBJ1-2	TGTGCCAGCAGTTATAGCCCCGGACAGAACTATGGCTACACCTTC	CASSYSPGQNYGYTF
14	-	-	TRBV5-1	TRBJ1-1	TGCGCCAGCAGCTTGCTCCTCTATGGGACTGAAGCTTTCTTT	CASSLLLYGTEAFF
18	-	-	TRBV7-9	TRBJ1-4	TGTGCCAGCACCCTAAAGAAGGGGCCCCCTGCAACTAATGAAAAACTGTTTTTT	CASTLKKGPPATNEKLFF
16	-	TRBD2	TRBV7-8	TRBJ2-5	TGTGCCAGCAGCTTAACCTGGGACTACCGAGGAGAGACCCAGTACTTC	CASSLTWDYRGETQYF
15	-	-	TRBV27	TRBJ1-4	TGTGCCAGCAGTTTTGGCCGCGCAATCGATGAAAAACTGTTTTTT	CASSFGRAIDEKLFF
15	-	-	TRBV19	TRBJ2-5	TGTGCCAGTAGCCACACCAGGGGCCGGAGAGAGACCCAGTACTTC	CASSHTRGRRETQYF
9	-	-	TRBV19	TRBJ1-5	TGTGCCACTAATCAGCCCCAGCATTTT	CATNQPQHF
15	once	-	TRBV11-2	TRBJ1-3	TGTGCCAGCAGACCTACTACTCAGGGTGGAAACACCATATATTTT	CASRPTTQGGNTIYF
14	-	-	TRBV7-2	TRBJ1-1	TGTGCCAGCAGCTTAGAGTTCGACAGGATCGAAGCTTTCTTT	CASSLEFDRIEAFF
15	-	TRBD2	TRBV6-5	TRBJ2-7	TGTGCCAGCAGTTACGAGAGCGGGAGTACGTACGAGCAGTACTTC	CASSYESGSTYEQYF
13	-	-	TRBV30	TRBJ2-5	TGTGCCTGGAGTGTACGCGGAGTCGAGACCCAGTACTTC	CAWSVRGVETQYF
14	-	-	TRBV5-6	TRBJ2-1	TGTGCCAGCATTCTAAACCCCACTTACAATGAGCAGTTCTTC	CASILNPTYNEQFF
14	-	-	TRBV7-8	TRBJ2-7	TGTGCCAGCAGCTTAAACAGGGCCCACTACGAGCAGTACTTC	CASSLNRAHYEQYF
13	-	-	TRBV15	TRBJ2-7	TGTGCCACCAGCAGGCAGGGATCCTACGAGCAGTACTTC	CATSRQGSYEQYF
14	-	-	TRBV10-2	TRBJ2-7	TGCGCCAGCAGCAGCGAGAGAGGAACCTACGAGCAGTACTTC	CASSSERGTYEQYF